This is a list of T cell receptor beta chains from one sample in a study of cytomegalovirus exposure and HLA in healthy donors. Clones were sequenced by immunoSEQ multiplex PCR, and TCRdb holds only the in-frame ones, with some missing. This table has tens of thousands of clones, approximately 74% appearing once. Sequenced: PBMCs. All receptors come from a man between 35 and 55 years old in good health and CMV-seropositive. The CDR3 runs from the conserved cysteine through the conserved F or W. The D gene is left open where the match is weak. The size field is filled for only some rows; it gives once, few, many or a size class.

CDR3 DNA | CDR3 protein | V gene | CDR3 length | J gene | clone size | D gene
TGTGCCAGCACCGGCGGGACAGGGCGCTACGAGCAGTACTTC | CASTGGTGRYEQYF | TRBV7-2 | 14 | TRBJ2-7 | - | TRBD1
TGCGCCAGCACCCCAAGGAACGGGGGAAGCCCCCCAGATACGCAGTATTTT | CASTPRNGGSPPDTQYF | TRBV4-1 | 17 | TRBJ2-3 | - | -
TGCGCCAGCAGGAGGCCTTATAGCTCTGGAAACACCATATATTTT | CASRRPYSSGNTIYF | TRBV10-1 | 15 | TRBJ1-3 | - | -
TGTGCCACCAGCCCGAGGGCGAGCGGGGTCCAAGAGACCCAGTACTTC | CATSPRASGVQETQYF | TRBV15 | 16 | TRBJ2-5 | - | TRBD2
TGTGCCAGCACAAGGGGGGGACAGGGAATCACTGAAGCTTTCTTT | CASTRGGQGITEAFF | TRBV6-5 | 15 | TRBJ1-1 | - | TRBD1
TGTGCCAGCAGTGAAGCCCGGCAGGGCACCTACGAGCAGTACTTC | CASSEARQGTYEQYF | TRBV2 | 15 | TRBJ2-7 | - | -
TGTTCCAGCAGCCCAAAGGGACAGATCCCTGAAGCTTTCTTT | CSSSPKGQIPEAFF | TRBV7-9 | 14 | TRBJ1-1 | - | TRBD1
TGTGCCAGCAGCCAAGCGGGACAGAACACCGGGGAGCTGTTTTTT | CASSQAGQNTGELFF | TRBV4-2 | 15 | TRBJ2-2 | few | -
TGTGCCAGCAGCCCCCCAGGGTACAATGAGCAGTTCTTC | CASSPPGYNEQFF | TRBV11-2 | 13 | TRBJ2-1 | - | -
TGTGCCAGCAGCACGGACAGTTGGGCGGGCAAGCGTTTC | CASSTDSWAGKRF | TRBV5-4 | 13 | TRBJ2-7 | few | -
TGTGCCAGCAGTCCAGACTGGCTGGGTTACGAGCAGTACTTC | CASSPDWLGYEQYF | TRBV7-2 | 14 | TRBJ2-7 | once | -
TGTGCCAGCAGCCAGGGGGCATCTGGAAACACCATATATTTT | CASSQGASGNTIYF | TRBV6-1 | 14 | TRBJ1-3 | few | TRBD1
TGTGCCAGCAGCCAAGAAAATCGGGGTACCAACTATGGCTACACCTTC | CASSQENRGTNYGYTF | TRBV14 | 16 | TRBJ1-2 | few | -
TGTGCCAGCAGCCGGCGGGGGCTGGACAATGAGCAGTTCTTC | CASSRRGLDNEQFF | TRBV2 | 14 | TRBJ2-1 | - | -
TGTGCCAGCAGCGTAGAAGGTAGCGGGAGGGTAAAGCAGTACTTC | CASSVEGSGRVKQYF | TRBV9 | 15 | TRBJ2-7 | - | TRBD2
TGTGCCAGCAGCTTAGGGCAGGGGGTCGAAACTAATGAAAAACTGTTTTTT | CASSLGQGVETNEKLFF | TRBV11-3 | 17 | TRBJ1-4 | - | TRBD1